The TCR beta chain under discussion was sequenced for a study of response to subunit inactivated influenza vaccine. Points from the study as a whole: The authors proposed limited new T cell recruitment per seasonal influenza vaccination.

Comment on this clonotype: The antigen is undetermined.

Germline CDR1 SGHVS, CDR2 FQNEAQ. The CDR3 contains 15 residues. Trimming removed 7 bases from V and 0 bases from J, with 14 bases in between. TCRdb fed the RT-PCR reads into MiXCR, producing one record per CDR3 protein. The profile shows more than 400,000 distinct CDR3 sequences, 10% to 11% of them singletons. The sequences come from PBMCs from blood, collected roughly 45 days after vaccination. The receptor's source is a man aged 45-65 years who received an inactivated influenza vaccine. V gene TRBV7-8 combines with J gene TRBJ2-3; D possibly uses TRBD1 or TRBD2 (5 bases each). The CDR3 protein is CASTTGHPSTDTQYF. The CDR3 DNA reads TGTGCCAGCACCACGGGGCACCCTAGCACAGATACGCAGTATTTT.